One sample yielded the 26 T cell receptor beta chains listed below, sequenced in a study of cytotoxic CD8 clonotypes in ibrutinib-treated CLL. The protocol was immunoSEQ multiplex PCR, while the TCRdb copy is restricted to in-frame clones and leaves out a portion. This table holds 130,000 to 150,000 clones, about four fifths found once. Sequenced here: PBMCs, sampled after 12 months of ibrutinib treatment. These receptors originate from a human donor with chronic lymphocytic leukemia.

Here the CDR3 reads CASSDGAGSDEQYF. In nucleotides, the CDR3 is TGTGCCAGCAGTGACGGGGCAGGGTCAGACGAGCAGTACTTC. The J gene is TRBJ2-7, the V gene TRBV5-4; D possibly matches TRBD1 or TRBD2 (5 bases each). V lost 5 bases and J 5 bases, leaving 17 bases between the germline ends. The CDR3 covers 14 residues. The germline V gene has CDR1 SGHNT and CDR2 YYREEE (reference sequence).

The chain links TRBV7-8 to TRBJ2-7; no reliable D call. The CDR3 loop spans 16 amino acids. Germline V CDR1 and CDR2: SGHVS, FQNEAQ. Trimming took 5 bases from V and 6 from J, leaving 23 bases between them. The CDR3 reads CASSLDRALLEFEQYF. The DNA of the CDR3 is TGTGCCAGCAGCCTAGACCGGGCCCTCCTGGAATTCGAGCAGTACTTC.

This clone was seen just once. The chain recombines TRBV27 with TRBJ2-7; the match to TRBD2 covers 7 bases. CDR1 MNHEY and CDR2 SMNVEV come from the germline V gene (reference sequence). The CDR3 contains 14 residues. Trimming at V came to 3 bases and at J to 5 bases, leaving 7 bases not matched to a gene. The CDR3 DNA is TGTGCCAGCAGTTTCAGCGGGAACGGCCACGAGCAGTACTTC. Amino acid sequence: CASSFSGNGHEQYF.

The chain carries TRBV20-1 and TRBJ2-1; no clear D gene. Between the trimmed V and J ends, which lost 5 bases and 5 bases, there was a span of 7 bases. This CDR3 comprises 11 residues. Germline V lookup: CDR1 DFQATT, CDR2 SNEGSKA (reference sequence). The CDR3 sequence is CSAGTNNEQFF. For the CDR3, the DNA is TGCAGTGCTGGAACAAACAATGAGCAGTTCTTC.

This clone has a single count. This chain joins TRBV4-3 and TRBJ1-4; 9 nucleotides line up with TRBD1. The CDR3 totals 16 residues. Trimming took 2 bases from V and 3 from J; bases not matched to a gene: 4. Germline V gives CDR1 LGHNA, CDR2 YSLEER. The CDR3 is CASSQRYRGPNEKLFF. Here the CDR3 DNA reads TGCGCCAGCAGCCAACGATACAGGGGGCCTAATGAAAAACTGTTTTTT.

The gene calls are TRBV6-5 and TRBJ1-3; 7 nucleotides match TRBD1. With V trimmed by 2 bases and J by 3 bases, 4 bases remained unmatched. CDR1 is MNHEY and CDR2 is SVGAGI in the germline V gene. The CDR3 runs 15 residues. The CDR3 region is CASSYRGRFGNTIYF. CDR3 bases: TGTGCCAGCAGTTACAGGGGGCGTTTTGGAAACACCATATATTTT.

The rearrangement links TRBV11-2 to TRBJ2-5; D uncertain. CDR3 length equals 14 residues. Trimming left V 5 bases short and J 2 bases short, with 12 bases between. The germline gives CDR1 SGHAT, CDR2 FQNNGV. DNA for the CDR3: TGTGCCAGCAGCACCCCGCCAGTTCAAGAGACCCAGTACTTC. Amino acids: CASSTPPVQETQYF.

This CDR3 is CASSYSLAGGPYEQYF. In DNA form, the CDR3 reads TGTGCCAGCAGTTACTCGTTAGCGGGAGGGCCTTACGAGCAGTACTTC. This chain joins TRBV6-5 and TRBJ2-7, with 11 bases matching TRBD2. The V gene's germline CDR1 is MNHEY and CDR2 SVGAGI. The CDR3 spans 16 residues. Trimming removed 0 bases from V and 4 bases from J; junction bases left unmatched: 5.

The genes are TRBV10-3 and TRBJ2-7; D unclear. V was cut by 4 bases and J by 7 bases, with 14 bases left in between. The CDR3 contains 13 residues. Per germline, CDR1 ENHRY and CDR2 SYGVKD. For the CDR3, the DNA is TGTGCCATCAGTGCCGCTCATGCAGAGGAGCAGTACTTC. Its translation: CAISAAHAEEQYF.

This rearrangement joins TRBV7-9 to TRBJ2-3; D is perhaps TRBD2 (5 bases). The germline V gene has CDR1 SEHNR and CDR2 FQNEAQ (reference sequence). The CDR3 is 13 amino acids. V was shortened by 9 bases and J by 4 bases, with 14 bases between the two germline ends. As DNA, the CDR3 is TGTGCCAGTAGTATTACCGGGGCAGATACGCAGTATTTT. Translation: CASSITGADTQYF.

The CDR3 spells CATSRGTRELFF. CDR3 nucleotide sequence: TGTGCCACCAGCAGAGGTACCAGGGAGCTGTTTTTT. The chain has TRBV15 and TRBJ2-2; no reliable D call. The CDR3 is made up of 12 amino acids. CDR1 LNHNV and CDR2 YYDKDF come from the germline V gene (reference sequence). Trimming shortened V by 1 base and J by 9 bases, and 6 bases separated the two germline ends.

The V and J genes are TRBV14 and TRBJ2-5, with TRBD1 as a possible D gene (6 bases). Looked up from germline, CDR1 is SGHDN and CDR2 is FVKESK. This CDR3 contains 16 residues. The V gene lost 0 bases and the J gene lost 4 bases, with 15 bases spanning the gap. The CDR3 region is CASSQDPGVVRETQYF. CDR3 nucleotides: TGTGCCAGCAGCCAAGATCCAGGGGTTGTAAGAGAGACCCAGTACTTC.

The J gene is TRBJ2-7, the V gene TRBV7-2; maybe TRBD1 (5 bases). V was pared by 1 base and J by 2 bases, with 9 bases between. The CDR3 extends over 14 amino acids. Germline V gene sequence: CDR1 SGHTA, CDR2 FQGNSA. CDR3 coding DNA: TGTGCCAGCAGCTTAGTAGGACAAACCTACGAGCAGTACTTC. This translates into CASSLVGQTYEQYF.

This clone was recorded a few times. CDR3 in DNA: TGTGCCAGCTCACCCATTGAAACAGGGCAGGGTCAGCCCCAGCATTTT. It codes for CASSPIETGQGQPQHF. The genes are TRBV18 and TRBJ1-5; D might be TRBD1 (6 bases). This CDR3 contains 16 residues. Germline CDR1 KGHSH, CDR2 LQKENI. V dropped 3 bases and J dropped 6 bases, with 18 bases sitting between them.

V is TRBV27 and J is TRBJ2-7; D perhaps matches TRBD2 (5 bases). V shed 2 bases and J shed 1 base, with 15 bases lying between them. Germline V gives CDR1 MNHEY, CDR2 SMNVEV (reference sequence). The CDR3 runs 16 residues. The CDR3: CASSLRSGIASYEQYF. The DNA of the CDR3 is TGTGCCAGCAGTTTACGTTCGGGGATAGCATCCTACGAGCAGTACTTC.

DNA of the CDR3: TGTGCCAGTAGCCAGGGGGTTTCAGGCTATGAGCAGTTCTTC. It specifies CASSQGVSGYEQFF. This chain connects TRBV19 to TRBJ2-1; the match to TRBD1 covers 7 bases. Germline V gene sequence: CDR1 LNHDA, CDR2 SQIVND (reference sequence). The trim removed 6 bases at V and 8 bases at J, leaving 10 bases unmatched. CDR3 length: 14 residues. Variable domain in full (rest from reference TRBV19 and TRBJ2-1): DGGITQSPKYLFRKEGQNVTLSCEQNLNHDAMYWYRQDPGQGLRLIYYSQIVNDFQKGDIAEGYSVSREKKESFPLTVTSAQKNPTAFYLCASSQGVSGYEQFFGPGTRLTVL.

The chain combines TRBV2 with TRBJ1-3, with D unclear. In germline, CDR1 is SNHLY, CDR2 FYNNEI. V was clipped by 2 bases and J by 7 bases, with 6 bases between them. The CDR3 covers 12 residues. The DNA of the CDR3 is TGTGCCAGCAGTGAAACTGCTAACACCATATATTTT. This translates into CASSETANTIYF.

This sequence joins TRBV6-5 and TRBJ2-2; TRBD2 matches 8 bases. Germline CDR1 and CDR2: MNHEY and SVGAGI. The CDR3 spans 16 residues. Losses at the gene ends were 0 bases for V and 6 bases for J; bases not matched to a gene: 6. The CDR3 loop is CASSYSPAGVSGELFF. The CDR3 region has the DNA TGTGCCAGCAGTTACTCCCCAGCGGGAGTTTCCGGGGAGCTGTTTTTT.

This chain uses TRBV9 with TRBJ2-1, with TRBD2 matching 11 bases. Trimming removed 4 bases from V and 8 bases from J; junction bases left unmatched: 11. CDR1 is SGDLS, CDR2 YYNGEE, per germline. The CDR3 runs to 16 residues. CDR3 nucleotide sequence: TGTGCCAGCAGCCAGACTAGCGGGATGGTCCTGGATGAGCAGTTCTTC. This translates into CASSQTSGMVLDEQFF.

CDR3: CASSLLGGSREETQYF. The DNA for the CDR3 is TGTGCCAGCAGCTTATTGGGCGGGAGTCGGGAAGAGACCCAGTACTTC. This chain uses TRBV7-3 with TRBJ2-5; 7 nucleotides align to TRBD2. Germline V CDR1 and CDR2: SGHTA, FQGTGA. The length of the CDR3 is 16 residues. The V gene end was trimmed by 2 bases and the J gene end by 3 bases; junction bases not matched to a gene: 9.

This clone has a single count. J is TRBJ2-7 and V is TRBV10-1; D is possibly TRBD1 (6 bases). The CDR3 has 14 amino acids. Germline V CDR1 and CDR2: WNHNN, SYGVQD (reference sequence). Trimming stripped 2 bases from V and 3 bases from J, with 11 bases between. Here the CDR3 reads CASSEGQGFYEQYF. For the CDR3, the DNA is TGCGCCAGCAGTGAGGGGCAGGGGTTCTACGAGCAGTACTTC.

This clone was observed a handful of times. The rearrangement links TRBV27 to TRBJ1-2, with 8 bases aligning to TRBD1. The CDR3 sequence is 16 residues long. Per the germline V gene, CDR1 is MNHEY and CDR2 is SMNVEV (reference sequence). The ends lost 6 bases at V and 7 bases at J; junction bases unmatched: 16. The CDR3 DNA sequence: TGTGCCAGCAGCTCTAGCTACGGCAGGGGGCTTGGTGGCTACACCTTC. Translating it yields CASSSSYGRGLGGYTF.

This clone was detected once. The genes are TRBV29-1 and TRBJ2-1, with 7 positions matching TRBD2. CDR1 and CDR2 (germline): SQVTM, ANQGSEA. J lost 5 bases, V lost 4 bases, and 2 bases had no gene match. The CDR3 runs 12 residues. The CDR3 sequence: CSVARGDNEQFF. CDR3 nucleotides: TGCAGCGTTGCTCGGGGGGACAATGAGCAGTTCTTC.

V is TRBV6-6 and J is TRBJ2-1; no clear D gene. In germline, CDR1 is MNHNY, CDR2 SVGAGI (reference sequence). V lost 8 bases and J lost 7, with 15 bases in between. The length of the CDR3 is 13 residues. The CDR3 protein is CASSPPVPNEQFF. As DNA, the CDR3 is TGTGCCAGCTCCCCGCCAGTCCCAAATGAGCAGTTCTTC.

The V and J genes are TRBV7-6 and TRBJ1-2; TRBD1 might be the D (5 bases). This CDR3 spans 13 amino acids. In germline, CDR1 is SGHVS, CDR2 FNYEAQ. The V end lost 5 bases, the J end lost 2 bases, and 9 bases lay between the germline ends. CDR3 sequence (DNA): TGTGCCAGCAGCCTTGGGGGAAACTATGGCTACACCTTC. Encoded protein: CASSLGGNYGYTF.

This chain links TRBV28 with TRBJ2-1, with TRBD2 as a possible D gene (5 bases). V was cut by 3 bases and J by 8 bases, with 17 bases left in between. Per the germline V gene, CDR1 is MDHEN and CDR2 is SYDVKM. CDR3 length equals 15 residues. The CDR3 spells CASSLVEGRVYEQFF. The CDR3 coding sequence is TGTGCCAGCAGTTTGGTAGAGGGCCGGGTATATGAGCAGTTCTTC. Full variable domain (remainder filled in from reference TRBV28 and TRBJ2-1): DVKVTQSSRYLVKRTGEKVFLECVQDMDHENMFWYRQDPGLGLRLIYFSYDVKMKEKGDIPEGYSVSREKKERFSLILESASTNQTSMYLCASSLVEGRVYEQFFGPGTRLTVL.